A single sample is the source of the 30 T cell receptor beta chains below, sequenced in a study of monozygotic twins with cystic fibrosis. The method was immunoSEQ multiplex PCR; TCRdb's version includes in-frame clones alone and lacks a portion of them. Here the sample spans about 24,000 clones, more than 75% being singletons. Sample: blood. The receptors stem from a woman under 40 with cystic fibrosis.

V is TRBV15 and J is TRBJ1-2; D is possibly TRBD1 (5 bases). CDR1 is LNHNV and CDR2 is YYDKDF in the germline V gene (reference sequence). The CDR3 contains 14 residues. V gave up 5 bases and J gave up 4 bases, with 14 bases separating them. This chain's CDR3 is CATSGGTSGYGYTF. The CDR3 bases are TGTGCCACCAGCGGGGGGACTAGTGGCTATGGCTACACCTTC.

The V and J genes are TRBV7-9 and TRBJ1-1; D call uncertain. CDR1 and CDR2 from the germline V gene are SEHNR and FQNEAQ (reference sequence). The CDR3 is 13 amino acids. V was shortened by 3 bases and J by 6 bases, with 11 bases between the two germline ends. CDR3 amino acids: CASSFTQVPEAFF. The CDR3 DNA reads TGTGCCAGCAGCTTTACGCAGGTGCCTGAAGCTTTCTTT. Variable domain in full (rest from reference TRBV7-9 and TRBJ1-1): DTGVSQNPRHKITKRGQNVTFRCDPISEHNRLYWYRQTLGQGPEFLTYFQNEAQLEKSRLLSDRFSAERPKGSFSTLEIQRTEQGDSAMYLCASSFTQVPEAFFGQGTRLTVV.

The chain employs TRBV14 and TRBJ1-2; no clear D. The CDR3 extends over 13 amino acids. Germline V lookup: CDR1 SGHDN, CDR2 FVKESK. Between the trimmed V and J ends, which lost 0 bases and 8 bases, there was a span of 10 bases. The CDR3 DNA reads TGTGCCAGCAGCCAAGATTATGGGGAAGGCTACACCTTC. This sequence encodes CASSQDYGEGYTF.

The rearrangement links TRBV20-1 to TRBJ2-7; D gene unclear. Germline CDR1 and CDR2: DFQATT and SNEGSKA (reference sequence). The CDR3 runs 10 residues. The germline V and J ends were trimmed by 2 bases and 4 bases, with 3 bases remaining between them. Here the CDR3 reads CSARTYEQYF. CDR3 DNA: TGCAGTGCTAGAACATACGAGCAGTACTTC.

CDR3 DNA sequence: TGTGCCAGTAGGGGGTCCGGGCGCACCCAGCCCCAGCATTTT. Translating gives CASRGSGRTQPQHF. This chain joins TRBV19 and TRBJ1-5, with D hard to call. Trimming pared 6 bases from V and 7 bases from J, leaving 16 bases between. This CDR3 is 14 amino acids long. Germline-derived CDR1 and CDR2 are LNHDA and SQIVND (reference sequence).

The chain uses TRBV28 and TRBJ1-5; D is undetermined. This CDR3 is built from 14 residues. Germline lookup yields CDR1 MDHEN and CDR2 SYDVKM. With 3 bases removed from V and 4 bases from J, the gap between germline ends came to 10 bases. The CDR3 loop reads CASSFGQLNQPQHF. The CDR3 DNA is TGTGCCAGCAGTTTCGGGCAGCTAAATCAGCCCCAGCATTTT.

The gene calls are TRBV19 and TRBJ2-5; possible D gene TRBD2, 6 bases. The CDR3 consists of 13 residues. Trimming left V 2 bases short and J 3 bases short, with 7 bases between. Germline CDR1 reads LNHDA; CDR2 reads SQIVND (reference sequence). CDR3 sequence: CASSITSKETQYF. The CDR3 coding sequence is TGTGCCAGTAGTATAACTAGCAAAGAGACCCAGTACTTC. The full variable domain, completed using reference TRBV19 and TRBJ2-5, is DGGITQSPKYLFRKEGQNVTLSCEQNLNHDAMYWYRQDPGQGLRLIYYSQIVNDFQKGDIAEGYSVSREKKESFPLTVTSAQKNPTAFYLCASSITSKETQYFGPGTRLLVL.

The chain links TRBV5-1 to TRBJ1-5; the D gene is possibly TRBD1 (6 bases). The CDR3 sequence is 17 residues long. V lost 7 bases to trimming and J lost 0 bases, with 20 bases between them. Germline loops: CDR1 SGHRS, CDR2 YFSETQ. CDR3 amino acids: CASLHRSGTHSNQPQHF. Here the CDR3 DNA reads TGCGCCAGCCTTCATCGGTCCGGGACACATAGCAATCAGCCCCAGCATTTT.

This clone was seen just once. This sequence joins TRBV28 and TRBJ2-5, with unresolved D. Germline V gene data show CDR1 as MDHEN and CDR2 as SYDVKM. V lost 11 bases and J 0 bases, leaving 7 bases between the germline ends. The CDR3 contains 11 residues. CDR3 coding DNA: TGTGCCGGCAAGTACCAAGAGACCCAGTACTTC. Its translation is CAGKYQETQYF.

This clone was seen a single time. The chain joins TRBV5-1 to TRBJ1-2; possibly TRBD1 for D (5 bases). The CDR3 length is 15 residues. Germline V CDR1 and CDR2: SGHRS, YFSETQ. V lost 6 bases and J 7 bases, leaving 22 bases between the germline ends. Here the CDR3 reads CASTQDRGSQGGYTF. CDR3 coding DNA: TGCGCCAGCACCCAGGATCGTGGTAGCCAGGGTGGCTACACCTTC.

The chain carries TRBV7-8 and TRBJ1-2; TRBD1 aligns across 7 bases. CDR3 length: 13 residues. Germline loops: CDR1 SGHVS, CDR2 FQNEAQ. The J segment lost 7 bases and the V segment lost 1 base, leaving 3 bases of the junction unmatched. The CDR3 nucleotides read TGTGCCAGCAGCTTAGTACAGGGGAGTGGCTACACCTTC. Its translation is CASSLVQGSGYTF.

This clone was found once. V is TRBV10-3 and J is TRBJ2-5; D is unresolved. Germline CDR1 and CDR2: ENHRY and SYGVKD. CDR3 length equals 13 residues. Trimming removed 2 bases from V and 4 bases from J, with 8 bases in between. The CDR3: CAISETSRETQYF. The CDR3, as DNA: TGTGCCATCAGTGAGACTTCGCGAGAGACCCAGTACTTC.

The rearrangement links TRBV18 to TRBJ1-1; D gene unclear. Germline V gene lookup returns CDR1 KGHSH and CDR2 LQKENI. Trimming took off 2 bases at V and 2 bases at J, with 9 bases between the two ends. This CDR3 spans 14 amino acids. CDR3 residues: CASSPGSSNTEAFF. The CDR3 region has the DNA TGTGCCAGCTCACCAGGAAGTTCAAACACTGAAGCTTTCTTT.

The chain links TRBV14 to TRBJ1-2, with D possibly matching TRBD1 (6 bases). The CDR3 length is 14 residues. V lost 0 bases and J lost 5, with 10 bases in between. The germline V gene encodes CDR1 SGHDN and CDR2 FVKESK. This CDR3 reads CASSQERTAYGYTF. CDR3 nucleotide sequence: TGTGCCAGCAGCCAAGAGAGGACAGCATATGGCTACACCTTC.

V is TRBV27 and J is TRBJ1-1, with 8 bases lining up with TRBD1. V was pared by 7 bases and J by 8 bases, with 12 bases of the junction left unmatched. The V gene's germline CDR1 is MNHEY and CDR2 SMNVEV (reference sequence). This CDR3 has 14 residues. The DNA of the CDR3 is TGTGCCAGCATAGGCCGGCCAGGGGGCCCCGAAGCTTTCTTT. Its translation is CASIGRPGGPEAFF.

The CDR3 loop reads CASSLVAGVTDTQYF. The CDR3, as DNA: TGTGCCAGCAGCTTGGTAGCGGGGGTCACAGATACGCAGTATTTT. The genes are TRBV5-4 and TRBJ2-3; 9 nucleotides agree with TRBD2. Trimming at V came to 0 bases and at J to 2 bases, leaving 1 base not matched to a gene. Germline values: CDR1 SGHNT, CDR2 YYREEE (reference sequence). This CDR3 contains 15 residues. The full variable domain, with the rest looked up from reference TRBV5-4 and TRBJ2-3, is ETGVTQSPTHLIKTRGQQVTLRCSSQSGHNTVSWYQQALGQGPQFIFQYYREEENGRGNFPPRFSGLQFPNYSSELNVNALELDDSALYLCASSLVAGVTDTQYFGPGTRLTVL.

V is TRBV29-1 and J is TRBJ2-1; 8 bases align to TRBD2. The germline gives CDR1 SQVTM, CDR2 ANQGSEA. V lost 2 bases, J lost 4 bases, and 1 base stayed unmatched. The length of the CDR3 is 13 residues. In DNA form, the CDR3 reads TGCAGCGTTGAACGGGGGGGTTACAATGAGCAGTTCTTC. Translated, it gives CSVERGGYNEQFF.

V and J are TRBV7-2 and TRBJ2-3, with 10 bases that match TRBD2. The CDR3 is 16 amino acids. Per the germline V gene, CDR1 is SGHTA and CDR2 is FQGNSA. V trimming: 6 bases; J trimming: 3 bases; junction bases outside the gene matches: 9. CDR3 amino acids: CASSFSGGPGTDTQYF. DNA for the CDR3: TGTGCCAGCAGTTTTAGCGGGGGGCCGGGAACAGATACGCAGTATTTT.

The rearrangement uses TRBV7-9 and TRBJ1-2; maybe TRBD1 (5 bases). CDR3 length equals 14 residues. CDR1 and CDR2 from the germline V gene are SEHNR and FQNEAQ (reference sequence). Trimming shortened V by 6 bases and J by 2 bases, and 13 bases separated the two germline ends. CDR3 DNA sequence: TGTGCCAGCAGGGAAGACAGTCCCAACTATGGCTACACCTTC. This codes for CASREDSPNYGYTF.

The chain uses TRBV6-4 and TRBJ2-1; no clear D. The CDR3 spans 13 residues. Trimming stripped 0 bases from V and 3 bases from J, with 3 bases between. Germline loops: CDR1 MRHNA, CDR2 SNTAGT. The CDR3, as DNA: TGTGCCAGCAGTGACTCGGACTACAATGAGCAGTTCTTC. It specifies CASSDSDYNEQFF.

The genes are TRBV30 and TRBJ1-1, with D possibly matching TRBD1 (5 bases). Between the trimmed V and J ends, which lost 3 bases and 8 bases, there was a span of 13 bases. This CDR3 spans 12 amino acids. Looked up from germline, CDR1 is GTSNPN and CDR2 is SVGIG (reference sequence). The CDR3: CAWRNNKGEAFF. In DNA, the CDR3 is TGTGCCTGGAGAAATAACAAGGGGGAAGCTTTCTTT.

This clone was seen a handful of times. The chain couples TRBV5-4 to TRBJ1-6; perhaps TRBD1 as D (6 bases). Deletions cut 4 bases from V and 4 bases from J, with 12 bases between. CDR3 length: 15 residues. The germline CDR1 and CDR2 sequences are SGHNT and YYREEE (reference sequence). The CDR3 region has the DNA TGTGCCAGCAGCCGGGGGGGACAATATAATTCACCCCTCCACTTT. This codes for CASSRGGQYNSPLHF.

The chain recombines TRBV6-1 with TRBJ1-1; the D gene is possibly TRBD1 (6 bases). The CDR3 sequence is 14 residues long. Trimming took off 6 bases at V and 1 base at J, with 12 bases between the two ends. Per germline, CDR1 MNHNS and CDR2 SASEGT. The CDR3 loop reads CASSLQGENTEAFF. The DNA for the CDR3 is TGTGCCAGCAGCCTACAGGGAGAGAACACTGAAGCTTTCTTT.

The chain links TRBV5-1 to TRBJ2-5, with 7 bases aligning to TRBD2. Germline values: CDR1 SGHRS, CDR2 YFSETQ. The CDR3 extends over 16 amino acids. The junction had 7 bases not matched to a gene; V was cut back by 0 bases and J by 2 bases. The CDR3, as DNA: TGCGCCAGCAGCTTGGTTGGGGGGGGTCCTCAAGAGACCCAGTACTTC. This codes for CASSLVGGGPQETQYF. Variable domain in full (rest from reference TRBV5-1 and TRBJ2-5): KAGVTQTPRYLIKTRGQQVTLSCSPISGHRSVSWYQQTPGQGLQFLFEYFSETQRNKGNFPGRFSGRQFSNSRSEMNVSTLELGDSALYLCASSLVGGGPQETQYFGPGTRLLVL.

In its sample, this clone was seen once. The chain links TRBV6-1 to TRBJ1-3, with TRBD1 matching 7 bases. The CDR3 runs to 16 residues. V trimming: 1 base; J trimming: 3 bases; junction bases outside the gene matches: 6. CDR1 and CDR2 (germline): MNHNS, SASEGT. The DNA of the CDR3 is TGTGCCAGCAGTGAAGGGCTGGCAGGGGGTGGAAACACCATATATTTT. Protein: CASSEGLAGGGNTIYF.

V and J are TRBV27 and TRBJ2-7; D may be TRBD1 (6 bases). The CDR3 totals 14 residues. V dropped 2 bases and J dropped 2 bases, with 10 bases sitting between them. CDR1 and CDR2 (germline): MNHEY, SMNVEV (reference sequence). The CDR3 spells CASSLGQPPYEQYF. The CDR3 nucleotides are TGTGCCAGCAGTTTAGGACAGCCTCCCTACGAGCAGTACTTC.

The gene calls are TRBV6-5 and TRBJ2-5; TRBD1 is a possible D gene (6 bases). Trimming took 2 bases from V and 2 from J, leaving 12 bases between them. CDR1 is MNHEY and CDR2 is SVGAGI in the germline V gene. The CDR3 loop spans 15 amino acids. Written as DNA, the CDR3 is TGTGCCAGCAGTTACAACAGGGCTAAACAAGAGACCCAGTACTTC. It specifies CASSYNRAKQETQYF.

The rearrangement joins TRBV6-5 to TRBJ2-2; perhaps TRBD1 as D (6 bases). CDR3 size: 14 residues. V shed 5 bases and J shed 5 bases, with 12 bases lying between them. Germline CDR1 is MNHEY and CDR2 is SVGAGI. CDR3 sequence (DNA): TGTGCCAGCAGTCCCGGTCAGGGGACCGGGGAGCTGTTTTTT. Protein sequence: CASSPGQGTGELFF.

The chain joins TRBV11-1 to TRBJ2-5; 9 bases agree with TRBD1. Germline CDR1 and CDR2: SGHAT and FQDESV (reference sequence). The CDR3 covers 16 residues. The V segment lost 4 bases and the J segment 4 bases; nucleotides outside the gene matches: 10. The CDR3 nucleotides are TGTGCCAGCAGCTCCCCGGACAGGGGAAATCGAGAGACCCAGTACTTC. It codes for CASSSPDRGNRETQYF.

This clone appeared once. As DNA, the CDR3 is TGCGCCAGCAGTTACGGGACTAGCTCCTACGAGCAGTACTTC. Protein sequence: CASSYGTSSYEQYF. The V and J genes are TRBV5-1 and TRBJ2-7; 8 positions agree with TRBD2. V gave up 5 bases and J gave up 0 bases; unmatched junction bases: 4. In germline, CDR1 is SGHRS, CDR2 YFSETQ. The CDR3 has 14 residues.